Following are 5 T cell receptor beta chains from one sample sequenced in a study of neoadjuvant anti-PD-1 for oral cavity cancer. Data came from immunoSEQ multiplex PCR; TCRdb stores just in-frame clones and leaves some out. The repertoire holds approximately 83,000 clones, with around 80% as singletons. The sample was PBMCs, taken before nivolumab (anti-PD-1) treatment. All receptors derive from a person aged 40 to 85 with oral cavity squamous cell carcinoma.

This rearrangement joins TRBV6-1 to TRBJ1-5; D uncertain. The CDR3 spans 12 residues. Trimming stripped 8 bases from V and 1 base from J, with 6 bases between. The V gene's germline CDR1 is MNHNS and CDR2 SASEGT. The CDR3 here is CASRESNQPQHF. The CDR3 DNA is TGTGCCAGCCGAGAAAGCAATCAGCCCCAGCATTTT.

This clone was recorded once. The V gene is TRBV7-9, the J gene TRBJ2-3, with D unresolved. Germline CDR1 and CDR2: SEHNR and FQNEAQ (reference sequence). The V and J ends lost 5 bases and 0 bases respectively, with 12 bases between them. The CDR3 spans 15 residues. The CDR3: CASSKTSFSTDTQYF. DNA of the CDR3: TGTGCCAGCAGCAAAACTTCATTTAGCACAGATACGCAGTATTTT.

This clone was detected once. This rearrangement joins TRBV5-4 to TRBJ2-1; a possible D gene is TRBD1 (7 bases). V lost 3 bases and J lost 5, with 9 bases in between. Looked up from germline, CDR1 is SGHNT and CDR2 is YYREEE (reference sequence). The CDR3 runs to 13 residues. CDR3 nucleotide sequence: TGTGCCAGCAGCTCCAGGGGGGACAATGAGCAGTTCTTC. Protein product: CASSSRGDNEQFF. Filled out from reference TRBV5-4 and TRBJ2-1, the complete variable domain reads ETGVTQSPTHLIKTRGQQVTLRCSSQSGHNTVSWYQQALGQGPQFIFQYYREEENGRGNFPPRFSGLQFPNYSSELNVNALELDDSALYLCASSSRGDNEQFFGPGTRLTVL.

Comment on this clone: This specimen includes other DNA sequences encoding the same CDR3. This sequence joins TRBV4-1 and TRBJ1-1, with D maybe TRBD1 (6 bases). Germline CDR1 is MGHRA and CDR2 is YSYEKL. The CDR3 loop spans 14 amino acids. The V gene lost 1 base and the J gene lost 5 bases, with 11 bases spanning the gap. In DNA form, the CDR3 reads TGCGCCAGCAGCCAAGGTAAGGGGGGGACTGAAGCTTTCTTT. Translating gives CASSQGKGGTEAFF.

The table lists this clone with a count of one. The chain uses TRBV5-4 and TRBJ1-3; D may be TRBD1 (6 bases). Germline loops: CDR1 SGHNT, CDR2 YYREEE (reference sequence). The CDR3 runs to 19 residues. The V and J ends lost 3 bases and 0 bases respectively, with 22 bases between them. This CDR3 reads CASSYATNRAGDSGNTIYF. The CDR3 bases are TGTGCCAGCAGCTACGCCACTAACAGGGCCGGGGACTCTGGAAACACCATATATTTT.